The sequence of this T cell receptor (beta chain) was determined in a study of blood T cell repertoires in COVID-19. Study overall: The study drew acute and convalescent COVID-19 samples from the United States, Italy and Spain. T cells, B-cell-depleted T cells, or PBMCs supplied cDNA or gDNA.

As originally analysed: Counts of nucleated cells, estimated from reference gene primer amplification, were obtained. Generated by immunoSEQ multiplex PCR, the TCRdb table keeps only in-frame clones and is missing some. V, J and clone size reflect that table, while D and trimming were determined from the DNA. In the table there are around 120,000 clones, less than 80% of which are singletons. The CDR3 sequence is 15 residues long. V was cut by 8 bases and J by 2 bases, with 17 bases left in between. Germline CDR1 ENHRY, CDR2 SYGVKD. The receptor's source is a man between 65 and 85 years old with active or convalescent COVID-19. The genes are TRBV10-3 and TRBJ2-3; D may be TRBD2 (5 bases). Sequenced: peripheral blood. The CDR3 loop reads CAIGSPSKTTDTQYF. The CDR3 DNA sequence: TGTGCCATCGGGAGTCCTAGCAAAACCACAGATACGCAGTATTTT.